This is a list of T cell receptor beta chains from one sample in a study of shared clonotypes between healthy human individuals. Using immunoSEQ multiplex PCR, the repertoire was profiled, and TCRdb retains in-frame clones only, with some absent. The table lists approximately 2.5 million clones, around 94% of them singletons, with about 0.13% in the top ten. Input material: naive CD4+ T cells sorted from blood. These receptors were obtained from a man aged 18 to 30 in good health. Each CDR3 is given with its conserved first and last residue. The D gene is left open where the match is weak. Only part of the rows carry a size: once, few, many, or a class if the clone is expanded.

clone size: once; D gene: -; J gene: TRBJ1-5; V gene: TRBV5-1; CDR3 protein: CASSWMAGNQPQHF; CDR3 DNA: TGCGCCAGCAGCTGGATGGCGGGCAATCAGCCCCAGCATTTT
clone size: -; D gene: TRBD2; J gene: TRBJ2-7; V gene: TRBV6-6; CDR3 protein: CASSLSGGATSYEQYF; CDR3 DNA: TGTGCCAGCAGCCTTAGCGGGGGGGCGACCTCCTACGAGCAGTACTTC
clone size: few; D gene: -; J gene: TRBJ1-1; V gene: TRBV5-1; CDR3 protein: CASSTQGDTEAFF; CDR3 DNA: TGCGCCAGCAGCACTCAGGGCGACACTGAAGCTTTCTTT
clone size: -; D gene: TRBD1; J gene: TRBJ2-1; V gene: TRBV11-3; CDR3 protein: CASSLMGQGTYNEQFF; CDR3 DNA: TGTGCCAGCAGCTTAATGGGACAGGGTACCTACAATGAGCAGTTCTTC
clone size: -; D gene: -; J gene: TRBJ1-4; V gene: TRBV9; CDR3 protein: CASSVPTGSNEKLFF; CDR3 DNA: TGTGCCAGCAGCGTACCGACAGGCTCTAATGAAAAACTGTTTTTT
clone size: -; D gene: TRBD1; J gene: TRBJ2-5; V gene: TRBV7-9; CDR3 protein: CASSFRDRGETQYF; CDR3 DNA: TGTGCCAGCAGCTTCCGGGACAGGGGTGAGACCCAGTACTTC
clone size: -; D gene: TRBD1; J gene: TRBJ1-2; V gene: TRBV6-1; CDR3 protein: CASSGQGLYGYTF; CDR3 DNA: TGTGCCAGCAGTGGACAGGGGCTTTATGGCTACACCTTC
clone size: -; D gene: TRBD1; J gene: TRBJ2-5; V gene: TRBV28; CDR3 protein: CASSRPRQGPYQETQYF; CDR3 DNA: TGTGCCAGCAGCCGACCAAGACAGGGACCTTACCAAGAGACCCAGTACTTC
clone size: -; D gene: -; J gene: TRBJ2-1; V gene: TRBV7-2; CDR3 protein: CASSLVDEQFF; CDR3 DNA: TGTGCCAGCAGCTTGGTGGATGAGCAGTTCTTC
clone size: -; D gene: TRBD2; J gene: TRBJ2-7; V gene: TRBV7-2; CDR3 protein: CASSPSGISSYEQYF; CDR3 DNA: TGTGCCAGCAGCCCTAGCGGGATCAGCTCCTACGAGCAGTACTTC
clone size: -; D gene: TRBD2; J gene: TRBJ2-2; V gene: TRBV5-1; CDR3 protein: CASSFSPSGRNTGELFF; CDR3 DNA: TGCGCCAGCAGCTTTTCCCCTAGCGGGAGGAACACCGGGGAGCTGTTTTTT
clone size: -; D gene: -; J gene: TRBJ2-3; V gene: TRBV10-1; CDR3 protein: CASSLSPADTDTQYF; CDR3 DNA: TGCGCCAGCAGTCTCTCCCCAGCGGACACAGATACGCAGTATTTT
clone size: -; D gene: -; J gene: TRBJ2-7; V gene: TRBV5-6; CDR3 protein: CASSPRADSYEQYF; CDR3 DNA: TGTGCCAGCAGCCCCCGGGCCGACTCCTACGAGCAGTACTTC
clone size: -; D gene: TRBD2; J gene: TRBJ2-3; V gene: TRBV6-1; CDR3 protein: CASSESSGGRYTQYF; CDR3 DNA: TGTGCCAGCAGTGAATCATCGGGGGGGCGTTATACGCAGTATTTT
clone size: -; D gene: -; J gene: TRBJ2-7; V gene: TRBV7-9; CDR3 protein: CASSLAPSGNEQYF; CDR3 DNA: TGTGCCAGCAGCTTAGCGCCATCGGGTAACGAGCAGTACTTC
clone size: -; D gene: TRBD2; J gene: TRBJ2-1; V gene: TRBV11-3; CDR3 protein: CASSPSGSFNEQFF; CDR3 DNA: TGTGCCAGCAGCCCCAGCGGGAGCTTTAATGAGCAGTTCTTC
clone size: -; D gene: -; J gene: TRBJ2-3; V gene: TRBV18; CDR3 protein: CASSRTVGFSTDTQYF; CDR3 DNA: TGTGCCAGCTCACGAACGGTGGGATTTAGCACAGATACGCAGTATTTT
clone size: -; D gene: TRBD1; J gene: TRBJ2-2; V gene: TRBV5-4; CDR3 protein: CASSSTGGLSGELFF; CDR3 DNA: TGTGCCAGCAGCAGTACAGGGGGCCTCTCCGGGGAGCTGTTTTTT
clone size: -; D gene: TRBD2; J gene: TRBJ2-2; V gene: TRBV30; CDR3 protein: CAWGTSGRARPRELFF; CDR3 DNA: TGTGCCTGGGGGACTAGCGGGAGGGCCCGGCCCCGGGAGCTGTTTTTT
clone size: -; D gene: -; J gene: TRBJ2-7; V gene: TRBV5-1; CDR3 protein: CASSLDGYEQYF; CDR3 DNA: TGCGCCAGCAGCTTGGACGGTTACGAGCAGTACTTC
clone size: -; D gene: TRBD2; J gene: TRBJ2-5; V gene: TRBV4-1; CDR3 protein: CASSPTPSGSREETQYF; CDR3 DNA: TGCGCCAGCAGCCCCACCCCTAGCGGGAGTAGGGAAGAGACCCAGTACTTC
clone size: -; D gene: -; J gene: TRBJ2-7; V gene: TRBV6-1; CDR3 protein: CASSDNYEQYF; CDR3 DNA: TGTGCCAGCAGTGACAACTACGAGCAGTACTTC